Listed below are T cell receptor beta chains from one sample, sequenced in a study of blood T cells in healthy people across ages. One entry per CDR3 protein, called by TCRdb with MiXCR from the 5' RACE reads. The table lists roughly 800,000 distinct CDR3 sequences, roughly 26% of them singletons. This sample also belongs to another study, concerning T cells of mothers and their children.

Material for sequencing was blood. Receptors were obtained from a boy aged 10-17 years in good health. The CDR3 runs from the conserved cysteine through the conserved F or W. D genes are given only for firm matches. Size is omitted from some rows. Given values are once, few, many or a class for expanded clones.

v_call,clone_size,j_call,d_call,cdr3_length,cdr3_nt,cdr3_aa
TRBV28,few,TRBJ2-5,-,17,TGTGCCAGCAGTTTAGAACGGGGGAACGTTTTACAAGAGACCCAGTACTTC,CASSLERGNVLQETQYF
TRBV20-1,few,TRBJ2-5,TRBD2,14,TGCAGTGCTAGAGTGGGGGGGGACCAAGAGACCCAGTACTTC,CSARVGGDQETQYF
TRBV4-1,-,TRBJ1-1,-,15,TGCGCCAGCAGCCAACCACAAAGGCTCGACACTGAAGCTTTCTTT,CASSQPQRLDTEAFF
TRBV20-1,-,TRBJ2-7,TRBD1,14,TGCAGTGCTACCCGGGACAGGGGATCGGGCGAGCAGTACTTC,CSATRDRGSGEQYF
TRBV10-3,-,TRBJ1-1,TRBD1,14,TGTGCCATCAGTGACTCAGACAGGGCCTTAGAAGCTTTCTTT,CAISDSDRALEAFF
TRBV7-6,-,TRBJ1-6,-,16,TGTGCCAGCAGCTTGATCCAGGGTATCGGGAATTCACCCCTCCACTTT,CASSLIQGIGNSPLHF
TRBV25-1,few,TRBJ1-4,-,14,TGTGCCAGCAGTGATCCAACAACTAATGAAAAACTGTTTTTT,CASSDPTTNEKLFF
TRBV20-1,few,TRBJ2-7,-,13,TGCAGTGGACCGCCGGGAACAACCTACGAGCAGTACTTC,CSGPPGTTYEQYF
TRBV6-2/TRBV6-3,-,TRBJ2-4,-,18,TGTGCCAGCCGCAGGGGCACTCTCTTAAGCCTAGCCAAAAACATTCAGTACTTC,CASRRGTLLSLAKNIQYF
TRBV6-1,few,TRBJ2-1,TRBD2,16,TGTGCCAGCAGTGAAGCTAGGGGACTAGTAGACAATGAGCAGTTCTTC,CASSEARGLVDNEQFF
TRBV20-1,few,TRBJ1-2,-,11,TGCAGTGCTAGTCGGGACCTCAGCTACACCTTC,CSASRDLSYTF
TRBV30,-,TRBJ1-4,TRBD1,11,TGTGCGATAGACAGGGCCAGGGAACTGTTTTTT,CAIDRARELFF
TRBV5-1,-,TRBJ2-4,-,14,TGCGCCAGCAGCTTGGGGGCGGTCAAAAACATTCAGTACTTC,CASSLGAVKNIQYF
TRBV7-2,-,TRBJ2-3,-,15,TGTGCCAGCAGCCCGGATTGGTCTAGCACAGATACGCAGTATTTT,CASSPDWSSTDTQYF
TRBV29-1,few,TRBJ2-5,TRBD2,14,TGCAGCGTTGCCGTAGCGGGGGTGAAAGAGACCCAGTACTTC,CSVAVAGVKETQYF
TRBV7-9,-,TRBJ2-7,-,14,TGTGCCAGCAGCTTAGAGGTACGGGTTTACGAGCAGTACTTC,CASSLEVRVYEQYF
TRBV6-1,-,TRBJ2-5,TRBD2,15,TGTGCCAGCAGTGTTGGGACTAGCGGGCCAGAGACCCAGTACTTC,CASSVGTSGPETQYF
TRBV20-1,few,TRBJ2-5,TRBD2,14,TGCAGTGCCACTCTAGCGGGGGGGCCGGAGACCCAGTACTTC,CSATLAGGPETQYF
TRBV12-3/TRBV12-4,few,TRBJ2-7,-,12,TGTGCCAGCACCCAAAACAGCTACGAGCAGTACTTC,CASTQNSYEQYF
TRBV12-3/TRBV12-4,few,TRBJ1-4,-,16,TGTGCCAGCAGTTCAGCCGGGGGGGGCACTAATGAAAAACTGTTTTTT,CASSSAGGGTNEKLFF
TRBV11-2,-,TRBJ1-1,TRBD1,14,TGTGCCAGCAGCTTTCAGGGGGTGAACACTGAAGCTTTCTTT,CASSFQGVNTEAFF
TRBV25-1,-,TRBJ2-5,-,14,TGTGCCAGCAGTGACCCCAGGGCTAGGGAGACCCAGTACTTC,CASSDPRARETQYF